The entry below gives a single TCR beta chain sequence along with its context. What it recognizes is unknown. Primers for the PCR totalled 60 Vbeta and 13 Jbeta. Generated by immunoSEQ multiplex PCR, the TCRdb table keeps only in-frame clones and is missing some. The data contain some 150,000 clones, roughly 77% of them singletons. The sample belongs to a study of cytomegalovirus exposure and HLA in healthy donors. Study results and caveats: Later analysis demonstrated an association between a missense DCLRE1C variant and TCR beta V- and J-gene trimming. Associated with HLA alleles at 0.05 false discovery rate in a later analysis were 16,951 TCR beta sequences.

Germline-derived CDR1 and CDR2 are WSHSY and SAAADI. There are 15 residues in the CDR3. V was pared by 8 bases and J by 5 bases, with 18 bases between. This sequence was found in a man aged 25 to 40 in good health and CMV-seronegative. Sample: PBMCs. The V call is TRBV10-2, the J call TRBJ2-2, with D perhaps matching TRBD2 (5 bases). The CDR3 bases are TGCGCCAGCGATGGCGGGCGGCTCAGGACCGGGGAGCTGTTTTTT. Its protein is CASDGGRLRTGELFF.